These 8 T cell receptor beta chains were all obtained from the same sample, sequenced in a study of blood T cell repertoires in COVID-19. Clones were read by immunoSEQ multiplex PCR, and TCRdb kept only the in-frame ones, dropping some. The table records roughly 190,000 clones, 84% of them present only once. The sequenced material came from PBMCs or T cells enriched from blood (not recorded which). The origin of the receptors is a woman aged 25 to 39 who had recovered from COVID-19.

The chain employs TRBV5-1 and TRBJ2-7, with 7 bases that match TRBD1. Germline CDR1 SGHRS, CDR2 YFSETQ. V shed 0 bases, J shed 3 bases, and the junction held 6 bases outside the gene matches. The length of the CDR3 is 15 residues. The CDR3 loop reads CASSLVGDRVYEQYF. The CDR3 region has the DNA TGCGCCAGCAGCTTGGTGGGGGACAGAGTCTACGAGCAGTACTTC. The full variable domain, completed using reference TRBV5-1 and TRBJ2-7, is KAGVTQTPRYLIKTRGQQVTLSCSPISGHRSVSWYQQTPGQGLQFLFEYFSETQRNKGNFPGRFSGRQFSNSRSEMNVSTLELGDSALYLCASSLVGDRVYEQYFGPGTRLTVT.

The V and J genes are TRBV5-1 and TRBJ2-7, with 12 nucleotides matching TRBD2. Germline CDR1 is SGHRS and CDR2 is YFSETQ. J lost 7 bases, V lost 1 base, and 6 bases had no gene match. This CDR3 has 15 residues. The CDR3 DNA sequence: TGCGCCAGCAGCTTGACTAGCGGGGGGTTCTGGGAGCAGTACTTC. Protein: CASSLTSGGFWEQYF.

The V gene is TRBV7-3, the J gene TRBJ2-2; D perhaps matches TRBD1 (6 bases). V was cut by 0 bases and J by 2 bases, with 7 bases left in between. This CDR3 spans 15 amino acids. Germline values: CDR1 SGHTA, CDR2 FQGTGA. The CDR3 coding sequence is TGTGCCAGCAGCTTAACAGGGGGTAACACCGGGGAGCTGTTTTTT. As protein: CASSLTGGNTGELFF. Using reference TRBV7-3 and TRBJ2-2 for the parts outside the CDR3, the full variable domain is GAGVSQTPSNKVTEKGKYVELRCDPISGHTALYWYRQSLGQGPEFLIYFQGTGAADDSGLPNDRFFAVRPEGSVSTLKIQRTERGDSAVYLCASSLTGGNTGELFFGEGSRLTVL.

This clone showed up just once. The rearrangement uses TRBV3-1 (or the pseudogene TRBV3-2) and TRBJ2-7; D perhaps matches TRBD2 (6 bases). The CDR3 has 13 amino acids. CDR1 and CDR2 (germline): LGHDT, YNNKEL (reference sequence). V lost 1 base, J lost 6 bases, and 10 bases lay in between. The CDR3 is CASSQAGETEQYF. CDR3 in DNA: TGTGCCAGCAGCCAAGCGGGAGAAACCGAGCAGTACTTC.

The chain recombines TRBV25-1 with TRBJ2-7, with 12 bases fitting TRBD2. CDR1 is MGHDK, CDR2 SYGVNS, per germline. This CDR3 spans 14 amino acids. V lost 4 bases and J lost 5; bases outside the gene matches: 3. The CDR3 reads CASSGTSGTHEQYF. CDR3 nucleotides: TGTGCCAGCAGTGGGACTAGCGGGACTCACGAGCAGTACTTC.

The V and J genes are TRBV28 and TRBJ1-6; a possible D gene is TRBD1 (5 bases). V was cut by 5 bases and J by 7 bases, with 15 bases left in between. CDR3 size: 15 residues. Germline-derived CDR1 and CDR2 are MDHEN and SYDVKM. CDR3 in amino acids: CASSPNQGLNSPLHF. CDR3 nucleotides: TGTGCCAGCAGTCCCAATCAGGGACTCAATTCACCCCTCCACTTT.

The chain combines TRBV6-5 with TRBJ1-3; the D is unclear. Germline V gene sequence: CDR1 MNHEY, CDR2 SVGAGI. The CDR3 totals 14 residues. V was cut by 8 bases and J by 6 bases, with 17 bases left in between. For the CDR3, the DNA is TGTGCCAGCTCAGTCCCTCCTCCGCAAAACACCATATATTTT. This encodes CASSVPPPQNTIYF.

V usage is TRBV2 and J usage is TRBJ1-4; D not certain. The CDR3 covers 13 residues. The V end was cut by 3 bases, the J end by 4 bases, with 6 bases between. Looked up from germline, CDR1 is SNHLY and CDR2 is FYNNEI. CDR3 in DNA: TGTGCCAGCAGTGAGTTTATTAATGAAAAACTGTTTTTT. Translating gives CASSEFINEKLFF.